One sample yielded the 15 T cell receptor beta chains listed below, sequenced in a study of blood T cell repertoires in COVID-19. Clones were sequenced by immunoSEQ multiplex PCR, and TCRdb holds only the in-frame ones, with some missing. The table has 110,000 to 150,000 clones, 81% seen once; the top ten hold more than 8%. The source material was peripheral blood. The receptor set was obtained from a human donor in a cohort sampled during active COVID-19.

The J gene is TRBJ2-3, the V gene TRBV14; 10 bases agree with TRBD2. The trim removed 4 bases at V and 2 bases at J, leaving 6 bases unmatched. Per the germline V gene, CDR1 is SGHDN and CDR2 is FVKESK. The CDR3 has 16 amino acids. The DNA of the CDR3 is TGTGCCAGCAGCCGCCTTAGCGGGAGGAACACAGATACGCAGTATTTT. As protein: CASSRLSGRNTDTQYF.

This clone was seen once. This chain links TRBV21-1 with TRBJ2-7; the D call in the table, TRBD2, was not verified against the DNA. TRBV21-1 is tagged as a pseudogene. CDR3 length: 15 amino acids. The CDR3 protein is CASRKGASGAYEQYF. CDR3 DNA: TGTGCCAGCAGAAAAGGGGCTAGCGGGGCCTACGAGCAGTACTTC.

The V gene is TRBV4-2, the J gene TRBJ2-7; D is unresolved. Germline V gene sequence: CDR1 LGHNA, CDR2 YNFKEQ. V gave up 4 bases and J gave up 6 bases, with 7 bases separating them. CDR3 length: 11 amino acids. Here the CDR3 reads CASSPRSEQYF. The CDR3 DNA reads TGTGCCAGCAGCCCACGGTCCGAGCAGTACTTC.

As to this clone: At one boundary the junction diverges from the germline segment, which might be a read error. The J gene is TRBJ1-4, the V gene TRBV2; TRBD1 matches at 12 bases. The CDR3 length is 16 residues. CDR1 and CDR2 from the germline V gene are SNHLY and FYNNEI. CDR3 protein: CARSGDRGRTNEKLFF. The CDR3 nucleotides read TGTGCCAGGAGTGGGGACAGGGGGCGAACTAATGAAAAACTGTTTTTT.

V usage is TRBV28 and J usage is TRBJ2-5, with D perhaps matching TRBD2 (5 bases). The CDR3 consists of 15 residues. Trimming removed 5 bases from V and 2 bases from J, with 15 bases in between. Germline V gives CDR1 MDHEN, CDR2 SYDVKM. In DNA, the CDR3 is TGTGCCAGCAGTAATTATAGCGAACGGCAAGAGACCCAGTACTTC. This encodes CASSNYSERQETQYF.

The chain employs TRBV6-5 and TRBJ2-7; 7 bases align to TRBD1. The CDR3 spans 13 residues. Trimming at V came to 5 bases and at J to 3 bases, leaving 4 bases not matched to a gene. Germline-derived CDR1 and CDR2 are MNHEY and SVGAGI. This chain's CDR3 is CASSKGQNYEQYF. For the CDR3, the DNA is TGTGCCAGCAGTAAGGGACAGAACTACGAGCAGTACTTC.

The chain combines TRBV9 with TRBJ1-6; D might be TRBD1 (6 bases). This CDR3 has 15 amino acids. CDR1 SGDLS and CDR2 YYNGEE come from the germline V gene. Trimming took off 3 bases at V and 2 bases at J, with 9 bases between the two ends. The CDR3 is CASSARDTYNSPLHF. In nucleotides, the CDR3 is TGTGCCAGCAGCGCCCGGGACACCTATAATTCACCCCTCCACTTT.

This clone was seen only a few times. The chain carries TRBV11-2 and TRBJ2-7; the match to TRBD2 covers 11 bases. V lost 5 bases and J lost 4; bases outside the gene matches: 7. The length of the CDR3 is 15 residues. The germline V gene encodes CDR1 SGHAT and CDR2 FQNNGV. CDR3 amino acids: CASSPTSGSRYEQYF. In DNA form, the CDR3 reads TGTGCCAGCAGCCCAACTAGCGGGAGTAGGTACGAGCAGTACTTC.

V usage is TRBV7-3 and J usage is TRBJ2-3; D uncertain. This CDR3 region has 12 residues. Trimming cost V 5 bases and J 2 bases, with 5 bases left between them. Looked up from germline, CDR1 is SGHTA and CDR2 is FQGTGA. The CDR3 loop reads CASSPSTDTQYF. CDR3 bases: TGTGCCAGCAGCCCGTCCACAGATACGCAGTATTTT.

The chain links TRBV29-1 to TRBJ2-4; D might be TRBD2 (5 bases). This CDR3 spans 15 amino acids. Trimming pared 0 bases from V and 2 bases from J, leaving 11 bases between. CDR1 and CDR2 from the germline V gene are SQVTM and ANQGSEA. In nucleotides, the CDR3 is TGCAGCGTTGAAGATTTGGGAGATCCCAAAAACATTCAGTACTTC. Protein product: CSVEDLGDPKNIQYF.

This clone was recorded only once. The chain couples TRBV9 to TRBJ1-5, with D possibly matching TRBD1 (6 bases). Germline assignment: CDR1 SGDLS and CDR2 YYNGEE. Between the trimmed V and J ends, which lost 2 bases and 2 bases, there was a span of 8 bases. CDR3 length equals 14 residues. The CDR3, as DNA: TGTGCCAGCAGCGTCGAGGGGGGCAATCAGCCCCAGCATTTT. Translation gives CASSVEGGNQPQHF.

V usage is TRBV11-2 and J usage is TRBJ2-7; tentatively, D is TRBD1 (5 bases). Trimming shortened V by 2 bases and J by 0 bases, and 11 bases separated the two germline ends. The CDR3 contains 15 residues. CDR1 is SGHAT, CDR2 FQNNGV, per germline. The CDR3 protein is CASSLQQDLSYEQYF. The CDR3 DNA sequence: TGTGCCAGCAGCTTACAACAGGACCTCTCCTACGAGCAGTACTTC.

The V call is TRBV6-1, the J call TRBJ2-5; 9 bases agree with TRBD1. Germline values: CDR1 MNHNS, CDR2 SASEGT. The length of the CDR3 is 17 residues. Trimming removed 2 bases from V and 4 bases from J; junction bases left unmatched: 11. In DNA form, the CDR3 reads TGTGCCAGCAGTGAACCCGCACACAGGGGGCTTTTAGAGACCCAGTACTTC. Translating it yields CASSEPAHRGLLETQYF.

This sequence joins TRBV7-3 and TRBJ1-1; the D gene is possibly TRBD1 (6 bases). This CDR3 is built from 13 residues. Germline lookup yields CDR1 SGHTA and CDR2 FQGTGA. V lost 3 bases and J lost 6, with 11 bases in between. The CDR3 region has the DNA TGTGCCAGCAGCTTTACAGGGACGGCTGAAGCTTTCTTT. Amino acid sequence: CASSFTGTAEAFF.

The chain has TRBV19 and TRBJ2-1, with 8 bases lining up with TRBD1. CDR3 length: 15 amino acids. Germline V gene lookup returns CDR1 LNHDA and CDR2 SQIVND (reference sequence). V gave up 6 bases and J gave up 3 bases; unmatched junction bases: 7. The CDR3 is CASRRGTGDYNEQFF. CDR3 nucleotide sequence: TGTGCCAGTAGGAGGGGGACAGGAGACTACAATGAGCAGTTCTTC.